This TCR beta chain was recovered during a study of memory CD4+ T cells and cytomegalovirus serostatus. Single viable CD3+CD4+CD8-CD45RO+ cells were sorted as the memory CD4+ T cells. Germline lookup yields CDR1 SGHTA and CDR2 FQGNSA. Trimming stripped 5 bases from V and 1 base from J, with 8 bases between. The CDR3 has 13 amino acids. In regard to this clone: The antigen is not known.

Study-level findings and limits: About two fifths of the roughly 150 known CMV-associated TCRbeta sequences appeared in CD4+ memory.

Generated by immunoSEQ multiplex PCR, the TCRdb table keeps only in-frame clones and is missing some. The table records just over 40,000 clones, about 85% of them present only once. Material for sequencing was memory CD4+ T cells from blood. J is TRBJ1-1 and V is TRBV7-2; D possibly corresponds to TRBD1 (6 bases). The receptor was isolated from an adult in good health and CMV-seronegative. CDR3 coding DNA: TGTGCCAGCAGCATACAGGGGAACACTGAAGCTTTCTTT. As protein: CASSIQGNTEAFF.